This T cell receptor (beta chain) was obtained from a study of neurological immune-mediated disorders. This clonotype was seen at least ten times. TCRdb re-called the 5' RACE reads with MiXCR, one entry per CDR3 protein. This table has roughly 52,000 distinct CDR3 sequences, more than 5% appearing once. V lost 1 base to trimming and J lost 2 bases, with 8 bases between them. The CDR3 covers 13 residues. Per germline, CDR1 DFQATT and CDR2 SNEGSKA (reference sequence). The sample consisted of CD4+ T cells from blood. This chain uses TRBV20-1 with TRBJ1-1; D remains unclear. The source of this sequence is a young woman with multiple sclerosis. CDR3 nucleotide sequence: TGCAGTGCTAGAGCGGACCTTAACACTGAAGCTTTCTTT. Amino acid sequence: CSARADLNTEAFF.